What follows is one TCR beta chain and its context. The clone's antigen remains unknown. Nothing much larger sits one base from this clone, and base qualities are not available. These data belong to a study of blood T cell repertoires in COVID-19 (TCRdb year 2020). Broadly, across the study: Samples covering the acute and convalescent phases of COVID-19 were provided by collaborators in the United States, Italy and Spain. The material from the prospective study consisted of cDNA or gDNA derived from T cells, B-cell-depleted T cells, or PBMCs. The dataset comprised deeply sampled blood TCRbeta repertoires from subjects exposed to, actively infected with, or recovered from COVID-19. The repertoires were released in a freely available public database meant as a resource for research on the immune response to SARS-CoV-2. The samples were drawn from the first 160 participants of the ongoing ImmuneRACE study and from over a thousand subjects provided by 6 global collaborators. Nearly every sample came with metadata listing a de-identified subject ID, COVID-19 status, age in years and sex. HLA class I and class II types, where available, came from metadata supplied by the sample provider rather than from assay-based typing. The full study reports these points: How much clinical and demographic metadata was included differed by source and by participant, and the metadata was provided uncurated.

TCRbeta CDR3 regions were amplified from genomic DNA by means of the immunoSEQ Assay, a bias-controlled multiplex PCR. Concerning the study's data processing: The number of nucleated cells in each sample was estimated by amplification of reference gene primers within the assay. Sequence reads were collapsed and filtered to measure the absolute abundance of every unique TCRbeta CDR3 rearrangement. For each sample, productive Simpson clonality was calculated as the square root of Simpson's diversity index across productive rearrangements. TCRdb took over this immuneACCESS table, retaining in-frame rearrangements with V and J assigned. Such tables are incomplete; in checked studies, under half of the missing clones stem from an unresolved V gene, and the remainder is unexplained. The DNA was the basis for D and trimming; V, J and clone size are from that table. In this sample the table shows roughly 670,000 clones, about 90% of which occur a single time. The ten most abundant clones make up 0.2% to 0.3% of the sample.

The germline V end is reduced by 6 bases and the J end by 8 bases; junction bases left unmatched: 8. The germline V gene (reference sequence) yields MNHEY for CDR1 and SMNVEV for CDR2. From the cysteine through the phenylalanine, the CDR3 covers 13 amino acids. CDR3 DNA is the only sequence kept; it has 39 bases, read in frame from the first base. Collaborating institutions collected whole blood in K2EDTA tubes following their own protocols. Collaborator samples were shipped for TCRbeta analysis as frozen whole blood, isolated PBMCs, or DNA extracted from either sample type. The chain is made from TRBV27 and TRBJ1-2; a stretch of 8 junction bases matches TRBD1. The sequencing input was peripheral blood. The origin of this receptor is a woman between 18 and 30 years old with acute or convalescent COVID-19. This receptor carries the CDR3 CASSWDRWEGYTF. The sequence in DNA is TGTGCCAGCAGCTGGGACAGGTGGGAAGGCTACACCTTC.